The 21 T cell receptor beta chains presented below share a single source sample, sequenced in a study of blood T cell repertoires in COVID-19. Libraries were prepared by immunoSEQ multiplex PCR; TCRdb keeps only in-frame clonotypes and omits some of them. The sample contains around 62,000 clones, roughly 80% of which appear only once. Sample: peripheral blood. Receptors were obtained from a middle-aged man with active COVID-19.

This sequence joins TRBV6-2 or TRBV6-3 and TRBJ2-5, with TRBD1 matching 9 bases. CDR1 is MNHEY, CDR2 SVGEGT, per germline. The CDR3 has 18 amino acids. The V segment lost 2 bases and the J segment 2 bases; nucleotides outside the gene matches: 12. CDR3 sequence reads: CASSYHLEDRGQQETQYF. CDR3 sequence (DNA): TGTGCCAGCAGTTACCATTTAGAGGACAGGGGACAACAAGAGACCCAGTACTTC.

Written as DNA, the CDR3 is TGCGCCAGCAGGGGAGGGTCGGGGCAGGACAATCAGCCCCAGCATTTT. Encoded protein: CASRGGSGQDNQPQHF. The chain joins TRBV5-1 to TRBJ1-5; D is possibly TRBD1 (5 bases). The CDR3 is 16 residues long. The V end lost 5 bases, the J end lost 3 bases, and 18 bases lay between the germline ends. Germline CDR1 and CDR2: SGHRS and YFSETQ.

V gene TRBV20-1 combines with J gene TRBJ2-7, with 14 bases lining up with TRBD2. The CDR3 extends over 15 amino acids. Germline loops: CDR1 DFQATT, CDR2 SNEGSKA (reference sequence). Trimming removed 3 bases from V and 5 bases from J; junction bases left unmatched: 6. In DNA, the CDR3 is TGCAGTGCTAGTTCGCGACTAGCGGGGGGGGACGAGCAGTACTTC. Its translation: CSASSRLAGGDEQYF.

This chain links TRBV3-1 (or the pseudogene TRBV3-2) with TRBJ1-4, with a weak D call TRBD1 (5 bases). V was cut by 2 bases and J by 7 bases, with 11 bases left in between. The CDR3 is made up of 14 amino acids. Germline V gene data show CDR1 as LGHDT and CDR2 as YNNKEL (reference sequence). DNA for the CDR3: TGTGCCAGCAGCCAAAATCGGGGGGGTGAAAAACTGTTTTTT. Residues: CASSQNRGGEKLFF.

The V and J genes are TRBV7-2 and TRBJ1-5; D is possibly TRBD1 (6 bases). The germline V gene has CDR1 SGHTA and CDR2 FQGNSA. The CDR3 runs 14 residues. V was cut by 4 bases and J by 6 bases, with 13 bases left in between. The CDR3 loop is CASSSQGRGQPQHF. In nucleotides, the CDR3 is TGTGCCAGCAGCTCACAGGGTCGGGGTCAGCCCCAGCATTTT. The full variable domain, with the rest looked up from reference TRBV7-2 and TRBJ1-5, is GAGVSQSPSNKVTEKGKDVELRCDPISGHTALYWYRQSLGQGLEFLIYFQGNSAPDKSGLPSDRFSAERTGGSVSTLTIQRTQQEDSAVYLCASSSQGRGQPQHFGDGTRLSIL.

The chain employs TRBV5-1 and TRBJ2-3; no reliable D call. Trimming left V 3 bases short and J 5 bases short, with 16 bases between. This CDR3 comprises 15 residues. Germline lookup yields CDR1 SGHRS and CDR2 YFSETQ. CDR3 amino acids: CASSYVARGGDTQYF. In nucleotides, the CDR3 is TGCGCCAGCAGCTACGTGGCGAGAGGTGGAGATACGCAGTATTTT. The whole variable domain, filled in from reference TRBV5-1 and TRBJ2-3, reads KAGVTQTPRYLIKTRGQQVTLSCSPISGHRSVSWYQQTPGQGLQFLFEYFSETQRNKGNFPGRFSGRQFSNSRSEMNVSTLELGDSALYLCASSYVARGGDTQYFGPGTRLTVL.

The chain couples TRBV25-1 to TRBJ1-3, with D tentatively TRBD1 (6 bases). Trimming removed 7 bases from V and 2 bases from J, with 9 bases in between. The CDR3 totals 13 residues. Germline V gives CDR1 MGHDK, CDR2 SYGVNS. CDR3 coding DNA: TGTGCCAGCACAGGGGAAACTGGAAACACCATATATTTT. It codes for CASTGETGNTIYF.

V is TRBV30 and J is TRBJ1-1; possible D gene TRBD1, 6 bases. The germline V gene encodes CDR1 GTSNPN and CDR2 SVGIG (reference sequence). There are 15 residues in the CDR3. The germline V and J ends were trimmed by 2 bases and 3 bases, with 16 bases remaining between them. DNA for the CDR3: TGTGCCTGGAGTTCCCCCCGGGACAAATACACTGAAGCTTTCTTT. It codes for CAWSSPRDKYTEAFF.

The genes are TRBV7-2 and TRBJ2-7; 8 nucleotides align to TRBD1. Losses at the gene ends were 6 bases for V and 4 bases for J; bases not matched to a gene: 8. Per germline, CDR1 SGHTA and CDR2 FQGNSA. The CDR3 contains 14 residues. The CDR3 sequence: CASRYDRGAYEQYF. CDR3 nucleotides: TGTGCCAGCAGGTATGACAGGGGAGCATACGAGCAGTACTTC. Drawing the rest from reference TRBV7-2 and TRBJ2-7, the complete variable domain is GAGVSQSPSNKVTEKGKDVELRCDPISGHTALYWYRQSLGQGLEFLIYFQGNSAPDKSGLPSDRFSAERTGGSVSTLTIQRTQQEDSAVYLCASRYDRGAYEQYFGPGTRLTVT.

The chain recombines TRBV7-9 with TRBJ1-3; 7 bases align to TRBD1. Germline CDR1 SEHNR, CDR2 FQNEAQ (reference sequence). CDR3 length: 14 residues. V was clipped by 5 bases and J by 4 bases; unmatched bases: 5. The CDR3 sequence is CASSLGQVGNTIYF. As DNA, the CDR3 is TGTGCCAGCAGCCTCGGACAGGTGGGAAACACCATATATTTT.

CDR3 nucleotide sequence: TGCGCCAGCACCCTGGGGTGGTTGGGGGCTGTATACGAGCAGTACTTC. Translation gives CASTLGWLGAVYEQYF. The rearrangement joins TRBV23-1 to TRBJ2-7, with TRBD1 as a possible D gene (6 bases). TRBV23-1 belongs to the ORF category, with a function that is uncertain. The V end lost 7 bases, the J end lost 4 bases, and 23 bases lay between the germline ends. The CDR3 has 16 amino acids.

The chain joins TRBV5-1 to TRBJ2-2, with TRBD2 identical over 9 bases. Unmatched junction bases numbered 8, after V lost 4 bases and J lost 4 bases. Germline assignment: CDR1 SGHRS and CDR2 YFSETQ. The CDR3 runs 16 residues. DNA for the CDR3: TGCGCCAGCAGCGGCGGGGGGGCGCGGGCCACCGGGGAGCTGTTTTTT. Translated, it gives CASSGGGARATGELFF.

This chain connects TRBV24-1 to TRBJ1-6, with 9 nucleotides matching TRBD1. Germline values: CDR1 KGHDR, CDR2 SFDVKD. The J segment lost 7 bases and the V segment lost 4 bases, leaving 7 bases of the junction unmatched. CDR3 length: 16 residues. CDR3 nucleotide sequence: TGTGCCACCAGTGAATCCGGGACAGGGCGGAATTCACCCCTCCACTTT. Protein product: CATSESGTGRNSPLHF.

Only a few counts were recorded for this clone. The CDR3 region has the DNA TGCGCCAGCAGCCAAAGCCAGGGGGCGGTCGGGGAGCTGTTTTTT. Translating gives CASSQSQGAVGELFF. The chain links TRBV4-1 to TRBJ2-2, with 8 bases fitting TRBD1. The trim removed 2 bases at V and 7 bases at J, leaving 6 bases unmatched. Germline V gene data show CDR1 as MGHRA and CDR2 as YSYEKL. CDR3 length equals 15 residues.

This chain connects TRBV19 to TRBJ1-4; 8 positions match TRBD1. The germline gives CDR1 LNHDA, CDR2 SQIVND (reference sequence). With 4 bases clipped from V and 8 bases from J, the junction kept 6 bases outside the gene matches. This CDR3 spans 14 amino acids. The CDR3, as DNA: TGTGCCAGTAGTACGGGACAGGTTGAAGAAAAACTGTTTTTT. Amino acids: CASSTGQVEEKLFF.

This clone was detected only a few times. This chain links TRBV19 with TRBJ2-3, with TRBD1 matching 7 bases. V lost 6 bases and J lost 3; bases outside the gene matches: 9. The germline V gene has CDR1 LNHDA and CDR2 SQIVND (reference sequence). The CDR3 runs to 15 residues. The CDR3 sequence is CASSPRGGWTDTQYF. CDR3 coding DNA: TGTGCCAGTAGCCCCCGAGGGGGCTGGACAGATACGCAGTATTTT. Drawing the rest from reference TRBV19 and TRBJ2-3, the complete variable domain is DGGITQSPKYLFRKEGQNVTLSCEQNLNHDAMYWYRQDPGQGLRLIYYSQIVNDFQKGDIAEGYSVSREKKESFPLTVTSAQKNPTAFYLCASSPRGGWTDTQYFGPGTRLTVL.

The V call is TRBV9, the J call TRBJ2-1; 10 nucleotides match TRBD2. V shed 4 bases, J shed 9 bases, and the junction held 13 bases outside the gene matches. The CDR3 is 16 amino acids. The germline V gene has CDR1 SGDLS and CDR2 YYNGEE. The CDR3 nucleotides are TGTGCCAGCAGCCTTCTCAGCGGGAGGGCAGGGGGTGAGCAGTTCTTC. The encoded protein is CASSLLSGRAGGEQFF.

This chain connects TRBV9 to TRBJ1-4; 8 positions match TRBD1. V was pared by 4 bases and J by 0 bases, with 8 bases of the junction left unmatched. Germline CDR1 is SGDLS and CDR2 is YYNGEE. This CDR3 spans 17 amino acids. The CDR3 protein is CASSRQGFGATNEKLFF. The CDR3 DNA reads as TGTGCCAGCAGCCGACAGGGGTTTGGAGCAACTAATGAAAAACTGTTTTTT.

This chain links TRBV27 with TRBJ1-1; TRBD1 is a possible D gene (6 bases). Germline V gene lookup returns CDR1 MNHEY and CDR2 SMNVEV (reference sequence). The V end lost 5 bases, the J end lost 5 bases, and 12 bases lay between the germline ends. CDR3 length: 13 amino acids. CDR3 in DNA: TGTGCCAGCAGTATAAACAGGGAAACTGAAGCTTTCTTT. Translated: CASSINRETEAFF.

This rearrangement joins TRBV5-1 to TRBJ2-3; 11 nucleotides agree with TRBD2. The CDR3 has 15 residues. Germline values: CDR1 SGHRS, CDR2 YFSETQ. The junction had 3 bases not matched to a gene; V was cut back by 0 bases and J by 6 bases. This CDR3 reads CASSLALAGADTQYF. In nucleotides, the CDR3 is TGCGCCAGCAGCTTGGCACTAGCGGGGGCCGATACGCAGTATTTT.

The rearrangement uses TRBV5-5 and TRBJ2-3; tentative D call: TRBD1 (5 bases). CDR1 and CDR2 (germline): SGHKS, YYEKEE (reference sequence). This CDR3 is built from 13 residues. The V end was cut by 4 bases, the J end by 2 bases, with 8 bases between. The CDR3 is CASSDSNTDTQYF. The CDR3 DNA follows: TGTGCCAGCAGCGACAGTAACACAGATACGCAGTATTTT.